What follows are 21 T cell receptor beta chains derived from one specimen sequenced in a study of human T cells and chemical hapten exposure. TCRdb processed the RACE reads anew with MiXCR; each CDR3 protein has one entry. The repertoire holds about 400,000 distinct CDR3 sequences, with about 6% as singletons. Time point meaning: patch test 2, 6 weeks after DPC sensitization. As for treatment: therapeutic diphenylcyclopropenone sensitization with weekly scalp DPC. Material: whole blood, obtained in connection with sensitization to the hapten diphenylcyclopropenone (DPC). The receptors stem from a woman between 18 and 29 years old with alopecia areata. Some clones in this sample may be carry-over from other donors' samples.

This chain links TRBV7-2 with TRBJ2-6; D is unclear. The V end lost 2 bases, the J end lost 0 bases, and 5 bases lay between the germline ends. The CDR3 is made up of 15 amino acids. Germline V gives CDR1 SGHTA, CDR2 FQGNSA. This CDR3 reads CASSLLRSGANVLTF. The CDR3 DNA is TGTGCCAGCAGCTTACTCCGCTCTGGGGCCAACGTCCTGACTTTC. The entire variable domain, with the rest obtained from reference TRBV7-2 and TRBJ2-6, is as follows: GAGVSQSPSNKVTEKGKDVELRCDPISGHTALYWYRQSLGQGLEFLIYFQGNSAPDKSGLPSDRFSAERTGGSVSTLTIQRTQQEDSAVYLCASSLLRSGANVLTFGAGSRLTVL.

Ten or more counts support this clonotype. V and J are TRBV12-3 or TRBV12-4 and TRBJ1-4, with D hard to call. V shed 8 bases and J shed 2 bases, with 9 bases lying between them. This CDR3 has 13 residues. The CDR3 nucleotides are TGTGCCAGCTGCAGCAGCACTAATGAAAAACTGTTTTTT. Its protein is CASCSSTNEKLFF.

This clonotype has only a few counts. The chain uses TRBV5-4 and TRBJ2-3; perhaps TRBD1 as D (6 bases). Germline values: CDR1 SGHNT, CDR2 YYREEE (reference sequence). The CDR3 totals 15 residues. V was pared by 7 bases and J by 0 bases, with 15 bases between. In nucleotides, the CDR3 is TGTGCCAGCGCCGACAGGAATCCTAGCACAGATACGCAGTATTTT. Translating gives CASADRNPSTDTQYF.

The genes are TRBV12-3 or TRBV12-4 and TRBJ1-6; TRBD1 matches at 8 bases. V lost 6 bases to trimming and J lost 9 bases; unmatched junction nucleotides: 7. The CDR3 extends over 14 amino acids. CDR3 coding DNA: TGTGCCAGCAGCCCTACAGGGGGGGGTTCACCCCTCCACTTT. It specifies CASSPTGGGSPLHF.

The chain recombines TRBV5-6 with TRBJ1-1, with TRBD1 matching over 8 bases. This CDR3 is built from 20 residues. Germline CDR1 and CDR2: SGHDT and YYEEEE. V gave up 4 bases and J gave up 3 bases; unmatched junction bases: 23. The CDR3 reads CASSGETKPGQDREYTEAFF. Written as DNA, the CDR3 is TGTGCCAGCAGCGGGGAAACCAAACCGGGACAGGACCGAGAGTACACTGAAGCTTTCTTT.

This clonotype occurred many times. The chain has TRBV15 and TRBJ1-2; 11 nucleotides match TRBD1. Germline lookup yields CDR1 LNHNV and CDR2 YYDKDF (reference sequence). CDR3 length: 16 amino acids. V shed 1 base and J 7 bases; nucleotides not matched to a gene: 8. The CDR3 nucleotides read TGTGCCACCAGCAGAGCGGGACAGGGGGTTGTCCGTGGCTACACCTTC. Encoded protein: CATSRAGQGVVRGYTF.

This clonotype was seen more than once but under ten times. The CDR3 DNA sequence: TGTGCCAGCAGTTACCCAAACGACGGGGCTGAAGCTTTCTTT. Translated, it gives CASSYPNDGAEAFF. The V and J genes are TRBV6-6 and TRBJ1-1; D remains ambiguous. Trimming removed 2 bases at V and 6 bases at J, with 13 bases between. The CDR3 is 14 amino acids. Germline V gene sequence: CDR1 MNHNY, CDR2 SVGAGI (reference sequence).

This clonotype was observed at least ten times. This rearrangement joins TRBV5-1 to TRBJ1-2; no reliable D call. Trimming removed 1 base at V and 0 bases at J, with 16 bases between. This CDR3 region has 17 residues. Germline loops: CDR1 SGHRS, CDR2 YFSETQ. The CDR3, as DNA: TGCGCCAGCAGCTTGTCGGAATCCCCTTTTGCTAACTATGGCTACACCTTC. This translates into CASSLSESPFANYGYTF.

This clonotype was seen ten or more times. The V call is TRBV6-6, the J call TRBJ1-6; 10 positions agree with TRBD1. Germline-derived CDR1 and CDR2 are MNHNY and SVGAGI (reference sequence). After removal of 6 bases from V and 7 bases from J, the junction contained 3 bases not matched to a gene. The CDR3 is 14 residues long. The CDR3 DNA follows: TGTGCCAGCAGCCGGACAGGGGGAAATTCACCCCTCCACTTT. Its translation is CASSRTGGNSPLHF.

The chain combines TRBV7-3 with TRBJ2-7; tentatively, D is TRBD2 (7 bases). Trimming stripped 6 bases from V and 3 bases from J, with 15 bases between. The CDR3 has 14 residues. Germline CDR1 is SGHTA and CDR2 is FQGTGA. The CDR3 protein is CASSKQGGDYEQYF. The CDR3 DNA sequence: TGTGCCAGCAGTAAACAGGGAGGGGACTACGAGCAGTACTTC.

J is TRBJ1-1 and V is TRBV27; D uncertain. The V end was cut by 8 bases, the J end by 2 bases, with 12 bases between. Per germline, CDR1 MNHEY and CDR2 SMNVEV (reference sequence). CDR3 size: 13 residues. The CDR3 DNA reads as TGTGCCAGCCAACCAGCAGTTAACACTGAAGCTTTCTTT. The encoded protein is CASQPAVNTEAFF.

The genes are TRBV4-2 and TRBJ1-4; D possibly corresponds to TRBD1 (5 bases). V lost 1 base, J lost 7 bases, and 13 bases lay in between. CDR3 length: 15 amino acids. CDR1 LGHNA and CDR2 YNFKEQ come from the germline V gene. The CDR3 DNA reads TGTGCCAGCAGCCAAGCTTCGCAGGGACGTGAAAAACTGTTTTTT. Its translation is CASSQASQGREKLFF.

The chain uses TRBV6-6 and TRBJ2-1, with 11 bases that match TRBD1. In germline, CDR1 is MNHNY, CDR2 SVGAGI (reference sequence). V dropped 5 bases and J dropped 7; count of bases not matched to a gene: 4. The CDR3 is made up of 14 amino acids. CDR3 loop: CASSNRDRGNEQFF. The CDR3 DNA follows: TGTGCCAGCAGTAACCGGGACAGGGGGAATGAGCAGTTCTTC.

The sample holds many counts of this clonotype. The chain combines TRBV12-3 or TRBV12-4 with TRBJ1-5; unclear D gene. The germline V and J ends were trimmed by 0 bases and 3 bases, with 9 bases remaining between them. This CDR3 is 15 amino acids long. The CDR3 bases are TGTGCCAGCAGTTTAGCGCACGGGGACAATCAGCCCCAGCATTTT. It translates to CASSLAHGDNQPQHF.

This clonotype has a count of ten or more. This rearrangement joins TRBV20-1 to TRBJ2-6; the match to TRBD2 covers 15 bases. Losses at the gene ends were 5 bases for V and 4 bases for J; bases not matched to a gene: 9. The CDR3 runs 18 residues. Germline CDR1 and CDR2: DFQATT and SNEGSKA (reference sequence). The CDR3, as DNA: TGCAGTGCTGTCCGGACTAGCGGGGGGGCCTTCGGGGCCAACGTCCTGACTTTC. Its protein product is CSAVRTSGGAFGANVLTF.

In this sample, this clonotype turned up many times. CDR3 region: CASSFGIPSGNTIYF. CDR3 bases: TGTGCCAGCAGTTTCGGAATACCGTCTGGAAACACCATATATTTT. The genes are TRBV12-3 or TRBV12-4 and TRBJ1-3; D unresolved. Trimming removed 3 bases at V and 1 base at J, with 10 bases between. CDR3 length equals 15 residues.

This clonotype appeared many times. This chain's CDR3 is CASSQIERYGYTF. The DNA for the CDR3 is TGTGCCAGCAGCCAAATCGAACGCTATGGCTACACCTTC. The chain couples TRBV4-2 to TRBJ1-2; D remains ambiguous. CDR3 size: 13 residues. Trimming cost V 2 bases and J 4 bases, with 8 bases left between them. Germline CDR1 reads LGHNA; CDR2 reads YNFKEQ.

In its sample, this clonotype was seen a few times. This chain uses TRBV5-1 with TRBJ2-5; 7 nucleotides line up with TRBD1. The CDR3 is made up of 15 amino acids. The V gene's germline CDR1 is SGHRS and CDR2 YFSETQ. Unmatched junction bases numbered 11, after V lost 3 bases and J lost 6 bases. This chain's CDR3 is CASSWIETGSKTQYF. The CDR3 DNA sequence: TGCGCCAGCAGCTGGATTGAGACAGGGTCCAAGACCCAGTACTTC.

This clonotype came up a few times. This chain uses TRBV6-2 or TRBV6-3 with TRBJ2-3; a weak D match, TRBD2 (6 bases). Germline V gene sequence: CDR1 MNHEY, CDR2 SVGEGT. The CDR3 extends over 15 amino acids. The V end lost 6 bases, the J end lost 2 bases, and 15 bases lay between the germline ends. The CDR3 protein is CASRPYGDFTDTQYF. The CDR3 nucleotides read TGTGCCAGCAGACCTTACGGGGACTTCACAGATACGCAGTATTTT.

There are many counts of this clonotype. The V and J genes are TRBV7-2 and TRBJ1-6; tentative D call: TRBD1 (5 bases). With 3 bases removed from V and 10 bases from J, the gap between germline ends came to 22 bases. From germline, CDR1 is SGHTA and CDR2 FQGNSA. The CDR3 loop spans 17 amino acids. In DNA, the CDR3 is TGTGCCAGCAGCTTTATATATCAGGGAGCCCGGGGGTCACCCCTCCACTTT. It specifies CASSFIYQGARGSPLHF. The whole variable domain, remainder taken from reference TRBV7-2 and TRBJ1-6, is GAGVSQSPSNKVTEKGKDVELRCDPISGHTALYWYRQSLGQGLEFLIYFQGNSAPDKSGLPSDRFSAERTGGSVSTLTIQRTQQEDSAVYLCASSFIYQGARGSPLHFGNGTRLTVT.

This clonotype has more than one count but fewer than ten. V is TRBV18 and J is TRBJ2-7; possible D gene TRBD1, 7 bases. CDR1 and CDR2 (germline): KGHSH, LQKENI. The CDR3 is made up of 16 amino acids. Between the trimmed V and J ends, which lost 3 bases and 5 bases, there was a span of 20 bases. The CDR3: CASSPGNQGGWHEQYF. DNA for the CDR3: TGTGCCAGCTCACCGGGTAACCAGGGGGGTTGGCACGAGCAGTACTTC.